This T cell receptor (beta chain) derives from a study of OX40 agonist ivuxolimab in advanced cancers. The assay was immunoSEQ multiplex PCR, and TCRdb's table has in-frame clones only and misses some. The sample lists 15,000 to 20,000 clones, over 75% occurring once. The germline V gene has CDR1 SGDLS and CDR2 YYNGEE. The CDR3 contains 16 residues. The germline V and J ends were trimmed by 0 bases and 7 bases, with 16 bases remaining between them. Enrollment shut out patients with autoimmune disease history or systemic immunosuppression. This receptor was obtained from an adult with an advanced solid tumor such as melanoma, head and neck, liver or kidney cancer. The sample here was CD4+ or CD8+ T cells sorted from blood, taken in a trial of the OX40 agonist ivuxolimab. The chain has TRBV9 and TRBJ1-4; no clear D gene. CDR3 nucleotide sequence: TGTGCCAGCAGCGTAGGGGAGGCGACGGGCGGTGAAAAACTGTTTTTT. It encodes CASSVGEATGGEKLFF.